The TCR beta chain described here comes from a study of blood T cell repertoires in COVID-19. The sample holds one count of this clone. The junction had 8 bases not matched to a gene; V was cut back by 5 bases and J by 6 bases. Germline values: CDR1 MNHNY, CDR2 SVGAGI (reference sequence). The CDR3 covers 14 residues. Patients in Seattle were enrolled during active infection, then followed longitudinally. Data came from immunoSEQ multiplex PCR; TCRdb stores just in-frame clones and leaves some out. The sample lists tens of thousands of clones; about 87% were seen once. This TCR was recovered from a man in his forties with COVID-19, enrolled during active disease. The sample consisted of peripheral blood. V and J are TRBV6-6 and TRBJ1-2; 8 nucleotides align to TRBD1. The CDR3 protein is CASSPRQGRNGYTF. Here the CDR3 DNA reads TGTGCCAGCAGTCCACGACAGGGGAGGAATGGCTACACCTTC.